A single sample is the source of the 9 T cell receptor beta chains below, sequenced in a study of blood T cell repertoires in COVID-19. Some clones are missing from TCRdb's copy, which holds only in-frame ones; the method was immunoSEQ multiplex PCR. The data show roughly 350,000 clones, with 87% seen just once and around 6% held by the top ten. The sample taken for sequencing was peripheral blood. These receptors all stem from a woman between 50 and 59 years old with COVID-19, enrolled during active disease.

The genes are TRBV4-1 and TRBJ2-3, with 12 bases fitting TRBD2. In germline, CDR1 is MGHRA, CDR2 YSYEKL. This CDR3 contains 16 residues. J was trimmed by 2 bases and V by 1 base; bases with no gene match: 1. The CDR3 DNA sequence: TGCGCCAGCAGCCAAGGGACTAGCGGGAACACAGATACGCAGTATTTT. This gives the protein CASSQGTSGNTDTQYF.

The chain links TRBV7-3 to TRBJ2-2, with D tentatively TRBD2 (5 bases). Germline V gene data show CDR1 as SGHTA and CDR2 as FQGTGA. Between the trimmed V and J ends, which lost 5 bases and 4 bases, there was a span of 14 bases. The CDR3 sequence is 15 residues long. As DNA, the CDR3 is TGTGCCAGCAGCCCGCTCAGTGCGGGCACCGGGGAGCTGTTTTTT. Translating gives CASSPLSAGTGELFF. The full variable domain, in which reference TRBV7-3 and TRBJ2-2 provide the parts outside the CDR3, is GAGVSQTPSNKVTEKGKYVELRCDPISGHTALYWYRQSLGQGPEFLIYFQGTGAADDSGLPNDRFFAVRPEGSVSTLKIQRTERGDSAVYLCASSPLSAGTGELFFGEGSRLTVL.

The V gene is TRBV24-1, the J gene TRBJ1-3; the D is unclear. V lost 9 bases and J 0 bases, leaving 14 bases between the germline ends. CDR1 and CDR2 from the germline V gene are KGHDR and SFDVKD. The CDR3 is 15 residues long. CDR3 sequence reads: CATLLRYPSGNTIYF. The CDR3 DNA sequence: TGTGCCACCCTCCTGCGGTATCCCTCTGGAAACACCATATATTTT.

V gene TRBV5-6 combines with J gene TRBJ2-7, with 7 positions matching TRBD1. Germline CDR1 and CDR2: SGHDT and YYEEEE. This CDR3 spans 13 amino acids. V lost 5 bases, J lost 4 bases, and 6 bases stayed unmatched. This chain's CDR3 is CASSSEGAYEQYF. In DNA, the CDR3 is TGTGCCAGCAGTTCCGAGGGGGCTTACGAGCAGTACTTC. Complete variable domain (other parts from reference TRBV5-6 and TRBJ2-7): DAGVTQSPTHLIKTRGQQVTLRCSPKSGHDTVSWYQQALGQGPQFIFQYYEEEERQRGNFPDRFSGHQFPNYSSELNVNALLLGDSALYLCASSSEGAYEQYFGPGTRLTVT.

In its sample, this clone was seen once. The chain joins TRBV6-5 to TRBJ1-1; tentative D call: TRBD1 (6 bases). This CDR3 has 16 amino acids. Germline V lookup: CDR1 MNHEY, CDR2 SVGAGI. V gave up 2 bases and J gave up 1 base, with 14 bases separating them. Written as DNA, the CDR3 is TGTGCCAGCAGTTACGGTATTGGGACACGGAACACTGAAGCTTTCTTT. The encoded protein is CASSYGIGTRNTEAFF.

The chain combines TRBV2 with TRBJ2-5; a weak D match, TRBD1 (6 bases). V was shortened by 6 bases and J by 2 bases, with 10 bases between the two germline ends. The CDR3 has 13 residues. The germline V gene has CDR1 SNHLY and CDR2 FYNNEI. Here the CDR3 reads CASRRTEQETQYF. As DNA, the CDR3 is TGTGCCAGCAGGAGGACAGAACAAGAGACCCAGTACTTC. Full variable domain (remainder filled in from reference TRBV2 and TRBJ2-5): EPEVTQTPSHQVTQMGQEVILRCVPISNHLYFYWYRQILGQKVEFLVSFYNNEISEKSEIFDDQFSVERPDGSNFTLKIRSTKLEDSAMYFCASRRTEQETQYFGPGTRLLVL.

The rearrangement uses TRBV6-5 and TRBJ2-7; 9 nucleotides match TRBD1. This CDR3 is built from 15 residues. Germline values: CDR1 MNHEY, CDR2 SVGAGI. V shed 5 bases, J shed 2 bases, and the junction held 7 bases outside the gene matches. In nucleotides, the CDR3 is TGTGCCAGCAGTACCGCCGGGACAGGGCCCTACGAGCAGTACTTC. Protein: CASSTAGTGPYEQYF.

This clone was observed once. CDR3 sequence reads: CATAPQGPNYGYTF. The CDR3 nucleotides read TGTGCCACCGCCCCCCAGGGGCCTAACTATGGCTACACCTTC. J is TRBJ1-2 and V is TRBV24-1, with TRBD1 as a possible D gene (6 bases). Trimming pared 9 bases from V and 0 bases from J, leaving 13 bases between. CDR3 size: 14 residues. CDR1 and CDR2 (germline): KGHDR, SFDVKD.

J is TRBJ1-4 and V is TRBV6-6, with no clear D. Trimming shortened V by 5 bases and J by 8 bases, and 30 bases separated the two germline ends. The CDR3 extends over 19 amino acids. Germline V CDR1 and CDR2: MNHNY, SVGAGI (reference sequence). The CDR3 here is CASSGSRLKGGSSLEKLFF. The DNA of the CDR3 is TGTGCCAGCAGTGGATCCCGGCTGAAAGGAGGCAGCTCGCTCGAAAAACTGTTTTTT.